Listed here are 32 T cell receptor beta chains from one sample, sequenced in a study of T cell responses to AZD1222 COVID-19 vaccine. Libraries were prepared by immunoSEQ multiplex PCR; TCRdb keeps only in-frame clonotypes and omits some of them. The data contain some 120,000 clones, approximately 93% of them singletons. Sample: peripheral blood, taken on day 0 of AZD1222 vaccination. The receptors originated from an adult in good health.

The chain combines TRBV19 with TRBJ1-5, with D possibly TRBD1 on 5 matching bases. V lost 5 bases and J lost 5, with 10 bases in between. Germline lookup yields CDR1 LNHDA and CDR2 SQIVND (reference sequence). The CDR3 contains 13 residues. Written as DNA, the CDR3 is TGTGCCAGTAGTTTGGACAATCATCAGCCCCAGCATTTT. This codes for CASSLDNHQPQHF. Combining the CDR3 with reference TRBV19 and TRBJ1-5 gives the whole variable domain DGGITQSPKYLFRKEGQNVTLSCEQNLNHDAMYWYRQDPGQGLRLIYYSQIVNDFQKGDIAEGYSVSREKKESFPLTVTSAQKNPTAFYLCASSLDNHQPQHFGDGTRLSIL.

This clone has a handful of counts. The chain combines TRBV6-2 or TRBV6-3 with TRBJ2-7; perhaps TRBD1 as D (5 bases). The CDR3 runs 17 residues. V was trimmed by 0 bases and J by 2 bases, leaving 17 bases between them. Germline V gene data show CDR1 as MNHEY and CDR2 as SVGEGT. Written as DNA, the CDR3 is TGTGCCAGCAGTTACTCCAGAAGTGTGCAGGGAACCTACGAGCAGTACTTC. It encodes CASSYSRSVQGTYEQYF.

The chain employs TRBV20-1 and TRBJ2-7; TRBD2 agrees at 8 bases. The ends lost 6 bases at V and 6 bases at J; junction bases unmatched: 1. The CDR3 loop spans 10 amino acids. The germline CDR1 and CDR2 sequences are DFQATT and SNEGSKA (reference sequence). CDR3 in amino acids: CSALAGEQYF. CDR3 coding DNA: TGCAGTGCCCTAGCGGGCGAGCAGTACTTC.

The chain has TRBV5-1 and TRBJ1-5; TRBD1 matches at 7 bases. Germline assignment: CDR1 SGHRS and CDR2 YFSETQ. The CDR3 sequence is 15 residues long. The junction had 12 bases not matched to a gene; V was cut back by 3 bases and J by 9 bases. CDR3: CASSWTDRRKGPQHF. The CDR3, as DNA: TGCGCCAGCAGCTGGACGGACAGGCGAAAGGGGCCCCAGCATTTT.

The V and J genes are TRBV11-3 and TRBJ1-5; D uncertain. Trimming shortened V by 6 bases and J by 0 bases, and 12 bases separated the two germline ends. Germline CDR1 SGHNT, CDR2 YENEEA. The CDR3 is 15 residues long. CDR3 in amino acids: CASRDAGNSNQPQHF. The CDR3, as DNA: TGTGCCAGCAGAGACGCGGGGAATAGCAATCAGCCCCAGCATTTT.

The J gene is TRBJ2-1, the V gene TRBV4-1; D may be TRBD1 or TRBD2 (5 bases each). V was cut by 2 bases and J by 6 bases, with 17 bases left in between. The V gene's germline CDR1 is MGHRA and CDR2 YSYEKL. CDR3 size: 16 residues. DNA for the CDR3: TGCGCCAGCAGCCAACGGGACCGGCGAGAGGGCAATGAGCAGTTCTTC. Encoded protein: CASSQRDRREGNEQFF.

This sequence joins TRBV7-9 and TRBJ2-3, with D perhaps TRBD1 (5 bases). This CDR3 contains 14 residues. The V gene's germline CDR1 is SEHNR and CDR2 FQNEAQ (reference sequence). The V end was cut by 5 bases, the J end by 2 bases, with 11 bases between. CDR3: CASSAGQYTDTQYF. The CDR3 DNA follows: TGTGCCAGCAGCGCAGGGCAATACACAGATACGCAGTATTTT. The full variable domain, completed using reference TRBV7-9 and TRBJ2-3, is DTGVSQNPRHKITKRGQNVTFRCDPISEHNRLYWYRQTLGQGPEFLTYFQNEAQLEKSRLLSDRFSAERPKGSFSTLEIQRTEQGDSAMYLCASSAGQYTDTQYFGPGTRLTVL.

The V gene is TRBV4-1, the J gene TRBJ1-6; TRBD1 is a possible D gene (6 bases). This CDR3 is built from 14 residues. Germline-derived CDR1 and CDR2 are MGHRA and YSYEKL. Trimming shortened V by 3 bases and J by 9 bases, and 12 bases separated the two germline ends. CDR3 sequence: CASSQIGGLSPLHF. The CDR3 nucleotides are TGCGCCAGCAGCCAGATAGGGGGACTTTCACCCCTCCACTTT.

The rearrangement joins TRBV10-3 to TRBJ2-2, with 11 bases that match TRBD2. CDR1 and CDR2 from the germline V gene are ENHRY and SYGVKD. This CDR3 contains 15 residues. The junction had 2 bases not matched to a gene; V was cut back by 3 bases and J by 5 bases. This chain's CDR3 is CAISDSGRGTGELFF. In nucleotides, the CDR3 is TGTGCCATCAGTGATAGCGGGAGGGGAACCGGGGAGCTGTTTTTT.

The chain uses TRBV7-3 and TRBJ1-1, with TRBD1 identical over 7 bases. In germline, CDR1 is SGHTA, CDR2 FQGTGA. This CDR3 has 15 residues. V lost 3 bases and J lost 0; bases outside the gene matches: 4. In DNA, the CDR3 is TGTGCCAGCAGCTTGTCAGGGGGTGTGAACACTGAAGCTTTCTTT. Translation gives CASSLSGGVNTEAFF.

The chain links TRBV5-4 to TRBJ2-7; D is perhaps TRBD2 (6 bases). Trimming cost V 2 bases and J 0 bases, with 15 bases left between them. The CDR3 loop spans 16 amino acids. The germline V gene has CDR1 SGHNT and CDR2 YYREEE (reference sequence). CDR3 nucleotide sequence: TGTGCCAGCAGCTTCGGATCGGGAGCCCTCTCCTACGAGCAGTACTTC. Its protein is CASSFGSGALSYEQYF.

The gene calls are TRBV5-1 and TRBJ2-7; D is uncertain. V was cut by 0 bases and J by 4 bases, with 17 bases left in between. The CDR3 consists of 16 residues. Germline CDR1 SGHRS, CDR2 YFSETQ. Written as DNA, the CDR3 is TGCGCCAGCAGCTTGGCCCGCTACCCCGCTATGTACGAGCAGTACTTC. Its translation: CASSLARYPAMYEQYF. The full variable domain, rest sourced from reference TRBV5-1 and TRBJ2-7, is KAGVTQTPRYLIKTRGQQVTLSCSPISGHRSVSWYQQTPGQGLQFLFEYFSETQRNKGNFPGRFSGRQFSNSRSEMNVSTLELGDSALYLCASSLARYPAMYEQYFGPGTRLTVT.

The gene calls are TRBV12-3 or TRBV12-4 and TRBJ1-5, with D possibly TRBD1 on 6 matching bases. Trimming left V 6 bases short and J 4 bases short, with 10 bases between. The CDR3 contains 13 residues. The CDR3 DNA sequence: TGTGCCAGCAGGTCTACAGGGAATCAGCCCCAGCATTTT. Translated, it gives CASRSTGNQPQHF.

The V call is TRBV6-5, the J call TRBJ1-3; no definite D call. This CDR3 has 13 amino acids. The germline V gene has CDR1 MNHEY and CDR2 SVGAGI. The V end lost 8 bases, the J end lost 0 bases, and 8 bases lay between the germline ends. The CDR3 region is CASDISSGNTIYF. As DNA, the CDR3 is TGTGCCAGCGATATCAGCTCTGGAAACACCATATATTTT.

The rearrangement joins TRBV19 to TRBJ2-3, with a possible D match to TRBD1 (5 bases). The CDR3 sequence is 14 residues long. In germline, CDR1 is LNHDA, CDR2 SQIVND (reference sequence). Trimming removed 3 bases from V and 1 base from J, with 8 bases in between. CDR3 protein: CASSMGLGTDTQYF. CDR3 nucleotide sequence: TGTGCCAGTAGTATGGGGCTTGGCACAGATACGCAGTATTTT. Complete variable domain (other parts from reference TRBV19 and TRBJ2-3): DGGITQSPKYLFRKEGQNVTLSCEQNLNHDAMYWYRQDPGQGLRLIYYSQIVNDFQKGDIAEGYSVSREKKESFPLTVTSAQKNPTAFYLCASSMGLGTDTQYFGPGTRLTVL.

The CDR3 region has the DNA TGTGCCTGGAGTATGGATTCTGGGGCCAACGTCCTGACTTTC. Encoded protein: CAWSMDSGANVLTF. V gene TRBV30 combines with J gene TRBJ2-6; D remains unclear. The germline V gene has CDR1 GTSNPN and CDR2 SVGIG (reference sequence). V was trimmed by 2 bases and J by 1 base, leaving 6 bases between them. The length of the CDR3 is 14 residues. The full variable domain, its missing parts supplied by reference TRBV30 and TRBJ2-6, is SQTIHQWPATLVQPVGSPLSLECTVEGTSNPNLYWYRQAAGRGLQLLFYSVGIGQISSEVPQNLSASRPQDRQFILSSKKLLLSDSGFYLCAWSMDSGANVLTFGAGSRLTVL.

The chain is built from TRBV7-9 and TRBJ2-7; perhaps TRBD2 as D (5 bases). The CDR3 length is 15 residues. The germline CDR1 and CDR2 sequences are SEHNR and FQNEAQ (reference sequence). Trimming took 5 bases from V and 4 from J, leaving 18 bases between them. The CDR3 reads CASSQSGFGTYEQYF. The CDR3 bases are TGTGCCAGCAGCCAGTCGGGGTTCGGTACATACGAGCAGTACTTC.

This clone was picked up a small number of times. The chain employs TRBV6-1 and TRBJ2-7; D is undetermined. The length of the CDR3 is 12 residues. The V gene lost 1 base and the J gene lost 4 bases, with 5 bases spanning the gap. The V gene's germline CDR1 is MNHNS and CDR2 SASEGT. The CDR3 region has the DNA TGTGCCAGCAGTGAAGGATATTACGAGCAGTACTTC. Its protein product is CASSEGYYEQYF.

The V gene is TRBV7-2, the J gene TRBJ2-1; D could derive from TRBD1 or TRBD2 (6 bases each). The CDR3 extends over 16 amino acids. Trimming removed 1 base from V and 3 bases from J, with 13 bases in between. From germline, CDR1 is SGHTA and CDR2 FQGNSA. CDR3 residues: CASSLVGGGNYNEQFF. DNA of the CDR3: TGTGCCAGCAGCTTAGTGGGGGGCGGGAACTACAATGAGCAGTTCTTC. The entire variable domain, with the rest obtained from reference TRBV7-2 and TRBJ2-1, is as follows: GAGVSQSPSNKVTEKGKDVELRCDPISGHTALYWYRQSLGQGLEFLIYFQGNSAPDKSGLPSDRFSAERTGGSVSTLTIQRTQQEDSAVYLCASSLVGGGNYNEQFFGPGTRLTVL.

The chain combines TRBV3-1 (or the pseudogene TRBV3-2) with TRBJ2-3; the D gene is possibly TRBD2 (7 bases). The germline V gene encodes CDR1 LGHDT and CDR2 YNNKEL (reference sequence). The CDR3 is 15 amino acids. The V gene lost 1 base and the J gene lost 6 bases, with 14 bases spanning the gap. CDR3 nucleotide sequence: TGTGCCAGCAGCCAAGTGGGGGGGCGTCGGGATACGCAGTATTTT. Its translation is CASSQVGGRRDTQYF.

The sample holds one count of this clone. V and J are TRBV29-1 and TRBJ2-2; D is undetermined. Germline lookup yields CDR1 SQVTM and CDR2 ANQGSEA. This CDR3 is 14 amino acids long. Trimming shortened V by 3 bases and J by 4 bases, and 12 bases separated the two germline ends. The CDR3 reads CSVEVGRFTGELFF. In DNA, the CDR3 is TGCAGCGTTGAGGTGGGCAGGTTCACCGGGGAGCTGTTTTTT.

The genes are TRBV14 and TRBJ2-1; D is unresolved. Germline CDR1 SGHDN, CDR2 FVKESK. The CDR3 runs to 15 residues. Trimming removed 0 bases from V and 5 bases from J, with 11 bases in between. Written as DNA, the CDR3 is TGTGCCAGCAGCCAAGATGTGGGCGCCAACAATGAGCAGTTCTTC. It encodes CASSQDVGANNEQFF.

The chain employs TRBV28 and TRBJ2-5; the D is unclear. The CDR3 covers 17 residues. Trimming removed 5 bases from V and 3 bases from J, with 22 bases in between. CDR1 is MDHEN and CDR2 is SYDVKM in the germline V gene. The DNA for the CDR3 is TGTGCCAGCAGTCCACCCCGCCGCGGCATTTTGGAAGAGACCCAGTACTTC. Translation gives CASSPPRRGILEETQYF.

This sequence joins TRBV5-1 and TRBJ2-7, with D possibly being TRBD2 (5 bases). Germline values: CDR1 SGHRS, CDR2 YFSETQ. The CDR3 covers 20 residues. Trimming cost V 0 bases and J 3 bases, with 28 bases left between them. As DNA, the CDR3 is TGCGCCAGCAGCTTGGCCACCGGCCGACCCTGGTCGGATGGACTCTACGAGCAGTACTTC. Translation gives CASSLATGRPWSDGLYEQYF. The entire variable domain, with the rest obtained from reference TRBV5-1 and TRBJ2-7, is as follows: KAGVTQTPRYLIKTRGQQVTLSCSPISGHRSVSWYQQTPGQGLQFLFEYFSETQRNKGNFPGRFSGRQFSNSRSEMNVSTLELGDSALYLCASSLATGRPWSDGLYEQYFGPGTRLTVT.

This clone was recorded a few times. The V and J genes are TRBV28 and TRBJ1-1; a weak D match, TRBD1 (5 bases). The V end was cut by 6 bases, the J end by 4 bases, with 21 bases between. The CDR3 extends over 16 amino acids. Germline V lookup: CDR1 MDHEN, CDR2 SYDVKM. The CDR3 DNA reads as TGTGCCAGCAGCTTTGGTATCCGGGGGGGATTCACTGAAGCTTTCTTT. Translated: CASSFGIRGGFTEAFF.

The chain links TRBV18 to TRBJ2-2; D is ambiguous. Germline values: CDR1 KGHSH, CDR2 LQKENI. CDR3 size: 13 residues. V lost 1 base and J lost 4, with 4 bases in between. For the CDR3, the DNA is TGTGCCAGCTCACCACTCCTCACCGGGGAGCTGTTTTTT. This sequence encodes CASSPLLTGELFF.

The chain uses TRBV4-1 and TRBJ1-1; D might be TRBD1 (5 bases). Trimming took 0 bases from V and 13 from J, leaving 18 bases between them. CDR1 and CDR2 (germline): MGHRA, YSYEKL. This CDR3 spans 14 amino acids. The CDR3 nucleotides are TGCGCCAGCAGCCAAGATCTAAGGGGAGCCACCGGTTTCTTT. Its protein is CASSQDLRGATGFF.

This chain connects TRBV6-6 to TRBJ1-5; D might be TRBD1 (6 bases). The germline V gene encodes CDR1 MNHNY and CDR2 SVGAGI (reference sequence). With 6 bases removed from V and 1 base from J, the gap between germline ends came to 13 bases. There are 15 residues in the CDR3. The CDR3 region is CASSQHRDSNQPQHF. The CDR3 nucleotides read TGTGCCAGCAGCCAACACAGGGACAGCAATCAGCCCCAGCATTTT.

The V and J genes are TRBV6-5 and TRBJ1-5, with D maybe TRBD1 (5 bases). V was trimmed by 5 bases and J by 6 bases, leaving 11 bases between them. The CDR3 has 13 amino acids. The germline gives CDR1 MNHEY, CDR2 SVGAGI. For the CDR3, the DNA is TGTGCCAGCAGTACGCGTAGGGGTCAGCCCCAGCATTTT. It specifies CASSTRRGQPQHF.

The CDR3, as DNA: TGCGCCAGCAGCCAAGATCCACCGGGACAGGGCATCTACGAGCAGTACTTC. Translated: CASSQDPPGQGIYEQYF. The chain uses TRBV4-3 and TRBJ2-7, with 9 bases aligning to TRBD1. This CDR3 comprises 17 residues. The germline gives CDR1 LGHNA, CDR2 YSLEER. V was pared by 0 bases and J by 3 bases, with 9 bases of the junction left unmatched.

The V call is TRBV6-5, the J call TRBJ2-5, with 7 positions matching TRBD2. Trimming removed 2 bases from V and 3 bases from J; junction bases left unmatched: 3. CDR1 MNHEY and CDR2 SVGAGI come from the germline V gene. CDR3 size: 14 residues. CDR3 amino acids: CASSYTGTKETQYF. The CDR3 bases are TGTGCCAGCAGTTACACGGGGACTAAAGAGACCCAGTACTTC.

The chain recombines TRBV3-1 (or the pseudogene TRBV3-2) with TRBJ1-2; the D gene is possibly TRBD1 (5 bases). The CDR3 spans 12 residues. Germline CDR1 and CDR2: LGHDT and YNNKEL (reference sequence). The V end was cut by 4 bases, the J end by 14 bases, with 17 bases between. CDR3 in DNA: TGTGCCAGCAGCCCCGGACGCGCAGGGCTTACCTTC. Translating it yields CASSPGRAGLTF.